These 14 T cell receptor beta chains share one sample of origin, sequenced in a study of early T cells in non-severe SARS-CoV-2 infection. TCRdb processed the 5' RACE reads anew with MiXCR; each CDR3 protein has one entry. The repertoire holds some 81,000 distinct CDR3 sequences, with about 16% as singletons. Sequenced input: whole blood. These receptors came from an adult who was a healthcare worker with PCR-confirmed SARS-CoV-2 infection or an uninfected control (not recorded which).

The CDR3 protein is CSAGFSYEQYF. CDR3 sequence (DNA): TGCAGTGCAGGGTTCTCCTACGAGCAGTACTTC. The rearrangement uses TRBV20-1 and TRBJ2-7; D unclear. V was trimmed by 6 bases and J by 0 bases, leaving 6 bases between them. The CDR3 totals 11 residues. Germline V CDR1 and CDR2: DFQATT, SNEGSKA (reference sequence).

This clonotype has only a few counts. V is TRBV29-1 and J is TRBJ2-7; a weak D match, TRBD2 (7 bases). The CDR3 spans 16 residues. Germline V gene data show CDR1 as SQVTM and CDR2 as ANQGSEA. V lost 5 bases and J lost 4, with 24 bases in between. The CDR3 nucleotides read TGCAGCGTTAGGGGGGGAGTGAGCAGGGTGCTGTACGAGCAGTACTTC. It yields the protein CSVRGGVSRVLYEQYF.

The chain carries TRBV7-9 and TRBJ2-2, with D possibly being TRBD2 (6 bases). The CDR3 is made up of 16 amino acids. V lost 4 bases to trimming and J lost 5 bases, with 17 bases between them. The germline gives CDR1 SEHNR, CDR2 FQNEAQ (reference sequence). The CDR3 DNA sequence: TGTGCCAGCAGCTCGTCGCGGGGCCGTACTACCGGGGAGCTGTTTTTT. It translates to CASSSSRGRTTGELFF. Based on the CDR3 plus reference TRBV7-9 and TRBJ2-2, the full variable domain is DTGVSQNPRHKITKRGQNVTFRCDPISEHNRLYWYRQTLGQGPEFLTYFQNEAQLEKSRLLSDRFSAERPKGSFSTLEIQRTEQGDSAMYLCASSSSRGRTTGELFFGEGSRLTVL.

V gene TRBV6-5 combines with J gene TRBJ1-5, with D perhaps matching TRBD1 (5 bases). Germline CDR1 MNHEY, CDR2 SVGAGI. The ends were cut back, 7 bases at V and 5 bases at J, with 12 bases in the middle. The CDR3 loop spans 13 amino acids. The CDR3 DNA is TGTGCCAGCACCCAGGGAGTTCATCAGCCCCAGCATTTT. Its protein is CASTQGVHQPQHF.

V is TRBV24-1 and J is TRBJ2-7; no definite D call. Germline V lookup: CDR1 KGHDR, CDR2 SFDVKD. Trimming left V 10 bases short and J 3 bases short, with 6 bases between. The length of the CDR3 is 10 residues. The CDR3 region has the DNA TGTGCCACACCGGGCTACGAGCAGTACTTC. Protein: CATPGYEQYF.

This chain links TRBV2 with TRBJ2-5; 8 bases agree with TRBD1. Germline CDR1 is SNHLY and CDR2 is FYNNEI. V shed 1 base and J 4 bases; nucleotides not matched to a gene: 5. The CDR3 is made up of 15 amino acids. CDR3: CASSEEDRGGETQYF. In DNA, the CDR3 is TGTGCCAGCAGTGAAGAAGACAGGGGTGGAGAGACCCAGTACTTC.

This clonotype was seen a handful of times. The rearrangement joins TRBV7-9 to TRBJ1-5; no reliable D call. This CDR3 is 13 amino acids long. CDR1 and CDR2 from the germline V gene are SEHNR and FQNEAQ (reference sequence). V shed 2 bases and J shed 8 bases, with 10 bases lying between them. The CDR3 DNA reads TGTGCCAGCAGCTTACGGGAGAGTGAGCCCCAGCATTTT. It yields the protein CASSLRESEPQHF.

This chain connects TRBV29-1 to TRBJ2-1, with TRBD2 matching over 15 bases. CDR3 length: 17 amino acids. Germline lookup yields CDR1 SQVTM and CDR2 ANQGSEA. V lost 3 bases and J lost 6; bases outside the gene matches: 9. The CDR3 bases are TGCAGCGTTGAGCCTGGACTAGCGGGAGGGCCTATCAATGAGCAGTTCTTC. Translated, it gives CSVEPGLAGGPINEQFF.

In this sample, this clonotype turned up a few times. The rearrangement uses TRBV5-5 and TRBJ2-5; 13 bases are a match to TRBD2. V shed 4 bases and J 1 base; nucleotides not matched to a gene: 10. In germline, CDR1 is SGHKS, CDR2 YYEKEE (reference sequence). This CDR3 is built from 18 residues. CDR3 nucleotides: TGTGCCAGCAGCCCTGGGACTAGCGGGGCGCGGAGCCAAGAGACCCAGTACTTC. It codes for CASSPGTSGARSQETQYF.

V is TRBV14 and J is TRBJ2-7; D gene uncertain. CDR1 is SGHDN and CDR2 is FVKESK in the germline V gene. The CDR3 totals 15 residues. With 0 bases removed from V and 7 bases from J, the gap between germline ends came to 16 bases. Here the CDR3 DNA reads TGTGCCAGCAGCCAAGAAACCATAGGCAGGTTAGAGCAGTACTTC. This gives the protein CASSQETIGRLEQYF. Full variable domain (missing parts from reference TRBV14 and TRBJ2-7): EAGVTQFPSHSVIEKGQTVTLRCDPISGHDNLYWYRRVMGKEIKFLLHFVKESKQDESGMPNNRFLAERTGGTYSTLKVQPAELEDSGVYFCASSQETIGRLEQYFGPGTRLTVT.

This chain uses TRBV2 with TRBJ2-5; D is perhaps TRBD2 (5 bases). Trimming removed 7 bases from V and 5 bases from J, with 14 bases in between. Germline V CDR1 and CDR2: SNHLY, FYNNEI. There are 13 residues in the CDR3. DNA for the CDR3: TGTGCCAGCATGCCGGGGTCGGGGGAGACCCAGTACTTC. It codes for CASMPGSGETQYF. The full variable domain, rest sourced from reference TRBV2 and TRBJ2-5, is EPEVTQTPSHQVTQMGQEVILRCVPISNHLYFYWYRQILGQKVEFLVSFYNNEISEKSEIFDDQFSVERPDGSNFTLKIRSTKLEDSAMYFCASMPGSGETQYFGPGTRLLVL.

The table lists this clonotype with a few counts. The chain links TRBV7-2 to TRBJ1-4; D is unresolved. Trimming shortened V by 6 bases and J by 8 bases, and 16 bases separated the two germline ends. Germline assignment: CDR1 SGHTA and CDR2 FQGNSA. The CDR3 consists of 14 residues. In DNA, the CDR3 is TGTGCCAGCAGTTTAACCCCCTTAGGGGAAAAACTGTTTTTT. It yields the protein CASSLTPLGEKLFF.

CDR3 sequence (DNA): TGTGCCAGCAGCTTCAAACCGGGAGCTCCTCAAGAGACCCAGTACTTC. Protein: CASSFKPGAPQETQYF. The genes are TRBV14 and TRBJ2-5; weak D call: TRBD2 (6 bases). This CDR3 contains 16 residues. CDR1 is SGHDN and CDR2 is FVKESK in the germline V gene. Trimming pared 5 bases from V and 2 bases from J, leaving 18 bases between.

In its sample, this clonotype was seen many times. The chain carries TRBV5-1 and TRBJ2-3; TRBD2 agrees at 15 bases. This CDR3 contains 18 residues. Trimming at V came to 3 bases and at J to 4 bases, leaving 9 bases not matched to a gene. CDR1 SGHRS and CDR2 YFSETQ come from the germline V gene. The CDR3 coding sequence is TGCGCCAGCAGCTCGGGACTAGCGGGGGGTATCCAGGCAGATACGCAGTATTTT. Translation: CASSSGLAGGIQADTQYF.